Below are 24 T cell receptor beta chains sequenced from a single sample in a study of Graves' ophthalmopathy and Graves' hyperthyroidism. Researchers took RNA transcripts and amplified TCR beta CDR3 regions from them. HTBI-primed RT-PCR formed the first round, and a multiplex PCR formed the second. TCRdb re-analysed the multiplex PCR reads in MiXCR, keeping a single row per CDR3 protein. This sample has a few hundred thousand distinct CDR3 sequences; around 21% occur once, and the top ten carry roughly 3%. Sequencing was performed on peripheral blood. The receptors shown here come from a woman younger than 30 with stable Graves' hyperthyroidism.

This clonotype was seen just once. The chain carries TRBV28 and TRBJ2-7; a weak D match, TRBD2 (6 bases). Looked up from germline, CDR1 is MDHEN and CDR2 is SYDVKM. The CDR3 contains 13 residues. The ends were cut back, 8 bases at V and 0 bases at J, with 11 bases in the middle. This CDR3 reads CASARLGSYEQYF. The CDR3 DNA reads as TGTGCCAGCGCCCGACTAGGCTCCTACGAGCAGTACTTC.

The chain links TRBV6-1 to TRBJ2-5, with 12 bases aligning to TRBD1. Trimming at V came to 6 bases and at J to 2 bases, leaving 4 bases not matched to a gene. Germline CDR1 MNHNS, CDR2 SASEGT. CDR3 size: 15 residues. CDR3 protein: CASSRGQGAQETQYF. DNA for the CDR3: TGTGCCAGCAGCAGGGGACAGGGGGCTCAAGAGACCCAGTACTTC.

The genes are TRBV11-2 and TRBJ1-1; maybe TRBD1 (5 bases). CDR1 and CDR2 (germline): SGHAT, FQNNGV. The CDR3 contains 15 residues. Trimming cost V 1 base and J 5 bases, with 14 bases left between them. The CDR3 sequence is CASSLGNQGRTEAFF. DNA for the CDR3: TGTGCCAGCAGCTTAGGCAATCAGGGTCGTACTGAAGCTTTCTTT.

This chain connects TRBV6-5 to TRBJ2-7; D not resolved. The germline V and J ends were trimmed by 2 bases and 1 base, with 18 bases remaining between them. The germline gives CDR1 MNHEY, CDR2 SVGAGI. The CDR3 covers 17 residues. CDR3 coding DNA: TGTGCCAGCAGTTACCGAACTACCGGGTCCTATTCCTACGAGCAGTACTTC. It is translated as CASSYRTTGSYSYEQYF.

J is TRBJ2-5 and V is TRBV20-1, with TRBD2 as a possible D gene (7 bases). The CDR3 runs to 13 residues. Germline V CDR1 and CDR2: DFQATT, SNEGSKA (reference sequence). The CDR3 loop reads CSWSGAGEETQYF. CDR3 sequence (DNA): TGCAGCTGGAGCGGGGCAGGGGAGGAGACCCAGTACTTC.

This clonotype was picked up a small number of times. The chain has TRBV5-1 and TRBJ2-2; a weak D match, TRBD2 (5 bases). This CDR3 is built from 15 residues. Trimming removed 3 bases from V and 5 bases from J, with 14 bases in between. Looked up from germline, CDR1 is SGHRS and CDR2 is YFSETQ. The CDR3 region has the DNA TGCGCCAGCAGCTACAACGGGGAGCATACCGGGGAGCTGTTTTTT. It specifies CASSYNGEHTGELFF.

The chain couples TRBV12-3 or TRBV12-4 to TRBJ1-1; D gene ambiguous. The CDR3 is 14 residues long. V was pared by 8 bases and J by 1 base, with 14 bases between. The CDR3 loop is CASGLLDGNTEAFF. The CDR3 bases are TGTGCCAGCGGGCTCCTGGACGGGAACACTGAAGCTTTCTTT.

This chain links TRBV5-4 with TRBJ2-7; TRBD2 might be the D (6 bases). The germline V and J ends were trimmed by 0 bases and 4 bases, with 14 bases remaining between them. CDR1 and CDR2 from the germline V gene are SGHNT and YYREEE (reference sequence). The CDR3 totals 15 residues. The CDR3 loop reads CASSLDSGVFYEQYF. CDR3 coding DNA: TGTGCCAGCAGCTTGGATAGCGGAGTTTTTTACGAGCAGTACTTC.

The chain uses TRBV5-1 and TRBJ1-1, with D tentatively TRBD1 (6 bases). The CDR3 contains 16 residues. CDR1 SGHRS and CDR2 YFSETQ come from the germline V gene. Between the trimmed V and J ends, which lost 0 bases and 1 base, there was a span of 13 bases. The CDR3 DNA sequence: TGCGCCAGCAGCTTGGGAGCGGGGGCTGGGAACACTGAAGCTTTCTTT. Protein product: CASSLGAGAGNTEAFF.

This clonotype was seen at least ten times. The rearrangement links TRBV12-3 or TRBV12-4 to TRBJ1-5, with D uncertain. This CDR3 has 16 residues. Trimming removed 3 bases from V and 4 bases from J, with 16 bases in between. CDR3 in amino acids: CASSLGVSRMNQPQHF. Written as DNA, the CDR3 is TGTGCCAGCAGTTTGGGTGTGAGTCGGATGAATCAGCCCCAGCATTTT.

CDR3 amino acids: CASSYGAPSGYTF. The CDR3 DNA sequence: TGTGCCAGCAGTTACGGGGCCCCCTCGGGCTACACCTTC. V gene TRBV6-2 or TRBV6-3 combines with J gene TRBJ1-2; D possibly corresponds to TRBD1 (5 bases). Germline V gene data show CDR1 as MNHEY and CDR2 as SVGEGT. The CDR3 is 13 residues long. V dropped 2 bases and J dropped 8 bases, with 12 bases sitting between them.

In its sample, this clonotype was seen a few times. The chain couples TRBV12-3 or TRBV12-4 to TRBJ1-1; D perhaps matches TRBD1 (5 bases). The length of the CDR3 is 14 residues. Trimming removed 3 bases from V and 1 base from J, with 9 bases in between. CDR3 sequence: CASSFGGRNTEAFF. The CDR3 bases are TGTGCCAGCAGTTTCGGGGGACGGAACACTGAAGCTTTCTTT.

This clonotype was picked up a small number of times. A single base separates this from a much larger clone, so it may be a read error. The chain links TRBV2 to TRBJ2-5; tentative D call: TRBD1 (6 bases). The CDR3 sequence is 13 residues long. Looked up from germline, CDR1 is SNHLY and CDR2 is FYNNEI. This CDR3 is CASSRDIQETKYF. CDR3 DNA sequence: TGTGCCAGCAGCCGGGACATCCAAGAGACCAAGTACTTC.

This clonotype was counted at least ten times. The chain carries TRBV12-3 or TRBV12-4 and TRBJ1-2; 8 bases match TRBD1. The ends lost 6 bases at V and 6 bases at J; junction bases unmatched: 15. This CDR3 spans 16 amino acids. The CDR3 nucleotides are TGTGCCAGCAGATACACCGCAGGGGGCGGCCCTGATGGCTACACCTTC. This gives the protein CASRYTAGGGPDGYTF.

At least ten counts were recorded for this clonotype. V gene TRBV7-3 combines with J gene TRBJ2-5; 8 nucleotides agree with TRBD2. CDR3 length: 15 amino acids. Per the germline V gene, CDR1 is SGHTA and CDR2 is FQGTGA. The V and J ends lost 2 bases and 5 bases, in that order; junction bases with no gene match: 7. CDR3 DNA sequence: TGTGCCAGCAGCTTATACGCGGGAGGCGGTGAGACCCAGTACTTC. Translated, it gives CASSLYAGGGETQYF.

This clonotype showed up many times. The chain is built from TRBV27 and TRBJ1-1; D not certain. CDR1 is MNHEY and CDR2 is SMNVEV in the germline V gene (reference sequence). The CDR3 runs 15 residues. Trimming pared 3 bases from V and 2 bases from J, leaving 13 bases between. In DNA form, the CDR3 reads TGTGCCAGCAGTTTTTCCCCTCTAGGAAACACTGAAGCTTTCTTT. It is translated as CASSFSPLGNTEAFF.

This clonotype was counted ten times or more. J is TRBJ1-5 and V is TRBV19; D gene ambiguous. Germline CDR1 is LNHDA and CDR2 is SQIVND (reference sequence). The V gene lost 2 bases and the J gene lost 3 bases, with 11 bases spanning the gap. This CDR3 spans 15 amino acids. CDR3 sequence reads: CASSIRQTTNQPQHF. CDR3 bases: TGTGCCAGTAGTATACGCCAGACAACCAATCAGCCCCAGCATTTT.

Turning to this clonotype: This sequence may be a read error, since a much larger clone differs from it by one base. The chain is built from TRBV20-1 and TRBJ2-7; 7 bases are shared with TRBD1. Germline V gene lookup returns CDR1 DFQATT and CDR2 SNEGSKA (reference sequence). This CDR3 has 12 residues. The CDR3 region is CSAGTVTYELYF. CDR3 DNA sequence: TGCAGCGCCGGGACAGTCACTTACGAGCTGTACTTC.

This clonotype was detected many times. V is TRBV19 and J is TRBJ1-5; D is perhaps TRBD1 (5 bases). V gave up 1 base and J gave up 11 bases, with 18 bases separating them. The germline V gene has CDR1 LNHDA and CDR2 SQIVND (reference sequence). This CDR3 comprises 15 residues. CDR3 amino acids: CASSIGGFKGKAQHF. As DNA, the CDR3 is TGTGCCAGTAGTATAGGGGGGTTTAAGGGTAAAGCCCAGCATTTT.

This clonotype was observed at least ten times. CDR3: CSARDRFQNTEAFF. DNA for the CDR3: TGCAGTGCTAGAGATCGGTTCCAGAACACTGAAGCTTTCTTT. The chain uses TRBV20-1 and TRBJ1-1; unclear D gene. The CDR3 spans 14 residues. Germline V gene data show CDR1 as DFQATT and CDR2 as SNEGSKA (reference sequence). The ends were cut back, 0 bases at V and 1 base at J, with 9 bases in the middle.

This sequence joins TRBV5-1 and TRBJ2-7; the match to TRBD2 covers 14 bases. V lost 3 bases to trimming and J lost 4 bases; unmatched junction nucleotides: 9. From germline, CDR1 is SGHRS and CDR2 YFSETQ. The CDR3 is 17 amino acids. CDR3 amino acids: CASSSGTSGSGGYEQYF. The DNA of the CDR3 is TGCGCCAGCAGCTCGGGGACTAGCGGGAGTGGTGGGTACGAGCAGTACTTC.

This clonotype has a handful of counts. This chain joins TRBV20-1 and TRBJ2-2, with 11 bases identical to TRBD2. V gave up 6 bases and J gave up 3 bases; unmatched junction bases: 6. Per germline, CDR1 DFQATT and CDR2 SNEGSKA (reference sequence). This CDR3 has 15 residues. This CDR3 reads CSARLAGTDTGELFF. CDR3 DNA sequence: TGCAGTGCAAGACTAGCGGGAACAGACACCGGGGAGCTGTTTTTT.

This clonotype was detected many times. The chain uses TRBV19 and TRBJ1-2, with no clear D. This CDR3 contains 11 residues. Germline-derived CDR1 and CDR2 are LNHDA and SQIVND (reference sequence). Deletions cut 0 bases from V and 8 bases from J, with 4 bases between. The chain's CDR3 is CASSIDSGYTF. CDR3 nucleotide sequence: TGTGCCAGTAGTATAGACAGCGGCTACACCTTC.

This clonotype has a handful of counts. The chain joins TRBV5-6 to TRBJ2-7, with 8 nucleotides matching TRBD2. CDR1 SGHDT and CDR2 YYEEEE come from the germline V gene. V was clipped by 4 bases and J by 7 bases; unmatched bases: 13. The CDR3 extends over 15 amino acids. The chain's CDR3 is CASSGLMDGRVEQYF. In DNA form, the CDR3 reads TGTGCCAGCAGCGGTCTAATGGACGGGAGGGTTGAGCAGTACTTC.